These 15 T cell receptor beta chains were sequenced from one sample in a study of shared clonotypes between healthy human individuals. Only in-frame clones appear in the TCRdb table, and some are missing; sequencing was by immunoSEQ multiplex PCR. The profile covers about 1 million clones, with around 76% appearing a single time and about 1.5% taken by the ten largest. The source material was memory CD4+ T cells sorted from blood. The subset is: CD45RA-negative fraction. All receptors derive from a man between 18 and 29 years old in good health.

The genes are TRBV5-1 and TRBJ2-1; TRBD2 might be the D (5 bases). V lost 3 bases and J 7 bases, leaving 17 bases between the germline ends. The CDR3 extends over 15 amino acids. Germline V CDR1 and CDR2: SGHRS, YFSETQ. CDR3 residues: CASSWVPGSTNEQFF. For the CDR3, the DNA is TGCGCCAGCAGCTGGGTTCCGGGATCCACAAATGAGCAGTTCTTC.

CDR3 nucleotides: TGTGCCAGTAGTATGAGAGGGGGCAAAGGAACTGAAGCTTTCTTT. Translating it yields CASSMRGGKGTEAFF. The rearrangement joins TRBV19 to TRBJ1-1; 7 nucleotides agree with TRBD1. The CDR3 contains 15 residues. Germline V gene sequence: CDR1 LNHDA, CDR2 SQIVND (reference sequence). The junction had 9 bases not matched to a gene; V was cut back by 3 bases and J by 5 bases.

The sample holds a few counts of this clone. The V gene is TRBV9, the J gene TRBJ2-2; D gene uncertain. The CDR3 is 14 residues long. Germline V gives CDR1 SGDLS, CDR2 YYNGEE. V was clipped by 7 bases and J by 4 bases, with 14 bases between them. The CDR3 DNA is TGTGCCAGCCAATCTTCCTCTGGCACCGGGGAGCTGTTTTTT. This codes for CASQSSSGTGELFF.

In DNA, the CDR3 is TGCGCCAGCAGCTTCGTAGCGGGAGGGGGATACGAGCAGTACTTC. This gives the protein CASSFVAGGGYEQYF. This chain uses TRBV5-1 with TRBJ2-7; 11 nucleotides agree with TRBD2. This CDR3 has 15 amino acids. V was clipped by 2 bases and J by 4 bases; unmatched bases: 5. Looked up from germline, CDR1 is SGHRS and CDR2 is YFSETQ.

The chain couples TRBV5-4 to TRBJ2-7; 11 positions agree with TRBD1. The CDR3 totals 15 residues. The V gene's germline CDR1 is SGHNT and CDR2 YYREEE (reference sequence). The V segment lost 0 bases and the J segment 4 bases; nucleotides outside the gene matches: 3. In DNA, the CDR3 is TGTGCCAGCAGCTTGGGCCGGGACAGGGGGTACGAGCAGTACTTC. Amino acids: CASSLGRDRGYEQYF.

The chain joins TRBV6-6 to TRBJ2-7, with D unclear. The CDR3 is 13 residues long. V lost 0 bases, J lost 5 bases, and 8 bases lay in between. Germline assignment: CDR1 MNHNY and CDR2 SVGAGI (reference sequence). CDR3: CASSYSHPHEQYF. CDR3 coding DNA: TGTGCCAGCAGTTACTCACATCCACACGAGCAGTACTTC.

The chain joins TRBV2 to TRBJ2-7; TRBD1 aligns across 9 bases. Per the germline V gene, CDR1 is SNHLY and CDR2 is FYNNEI. Trimming at V came to 6 bases and at J to 2 bases, leaving 5 bases not matched to a gene. This CDR3 is built from 14 residues. CDR3 region: CASSHDRGAYEQYF. CDR3 bases: TGTGCCAGCAGCCACGACAGGGGGGCCTACGAGCAGTACTTC.

This chain links TRBV14 with TRBJ2-1; D is unclear. Trimming pared 0 bases from V and 1 base from J, leaving 16 bases between. This CDR3 is built from 18 residues. In germline, CDR1 is SGHDN, CDR2 FVKESK. The CDR3 nucleotides read TGTGCCAGCAGCCAAGAAAGAGTAACACATTATTCCTACAATGAGCAGTTCTTC. Its protein is CASSQERVTHYSYNEQFF.

The chain carries TRBV5-1 and TRBJ2-1, with 7 bases identical to TRBD1. V trimming: 2 bases; J trimming: 10 bases; junction bases outside the gene matches: 15. This CDR3 spans 16 amino acids. The germline CDR1 and CDR2 sequences are SGHRS and YFSETQ. CDR3: CASSLDGPKGGREQFF. The CDR3 DNA reads TGCGCCAGCAGCTTAGACGGTCCTAAAGGGGGCCGCGAGCAGTTCTTC.

This chain uses TRBV6-6 with TRBJ1-6; D is uncertain. CDR3 size: 15 residues. Germline V CDR1 and CDR2: MNHNY, SVGAGI (reference sequence). Trimming removed 6 bases at V and 7 bases at J, with 16 bases between. CDR3 bases: TGTGCCAGCAGGGCCACTTCAAATTCCAATTCACCCCTCCACTTT. Protein sequence: CASRATSNSNSPLHF.

The chain employs TRBV7-2 and TRBJ2-7, with TRBD1 matching 7 bases. The ends lost 1 base at V and 3 bases at J; junction bases unmatched: 3. CDR1 and CDR2 (germline): SGHTA, FQGNSA. CDR3 length equals 14 residues. The CDR3 spells CASSLEGAIYEQYF. CDR3 DNA: TGTGCCAGCAGCTTAGAGGGGGCCATCTACGAGCAGTACTTC.

The V call is TRBV30, the J call TRBJ1-2; D remains unclear. CDR1 GTSNPN and CDR2 SVGIG come from the germline V gene (reference sequence). Trimming took off 2 bases at V and 4 bases at J, with 5 bases between the two ends. The CDR3 spans 11 residues. The chain's CDR3 is CAWSSTYGYTF. CDR3 nucleotides: TGTGCCTGGAGTTCAACCTATGGCTACACCTTC.

The chain links TRBV18 to TRBJ2-7; tentatively, D is TRBD1 (6 bases). V was trimmed by 3 bases and J by 2 bases, leaving 11 bases between them. The CDR3 length is 14 residues. CDR1 KGHSH and CDR2 LQKENI come from the germline V gene. The CDR3 DNA sequence: TGTGCCAGCTCACCGGCAGGGGATCCCTACGAGCAGTACTTC. It specifies CASSPAGDPYEQYF.

In nucleotides, the CDR3 is TGTGCCAGTGGACAGTATCTCTCCACAGATACGCAGTATTTT. Residues: CASGQYLSTDTQYF. The chain combines TRBV19 with TRBJ2-3; a weak D match, TRBD1 (6 bases). This CDR3 is built from 14 residues. Between the trimmed V and J ends, which lost 8 bases and 2 bases, there was a span of 14 bases. Germline CDR1 and CDR2: LNHDA and SQIVND (reference sequence).

The chain combines TRBV7-9 with TRBJ2-1; unclear D gene. The CDR3 consists of 12 residues. Trimming cost V 10 bases and J 6 bases, with 13 bases left between them. CDR1 and CDR2 from the germline V gene are SEHNR and FQNEAQ (reference sequence). CDR3 region: CATQRVSNEQFF. The DNA for the CDR3 is TGTGCCACTCAAAGGGTGAGCAATGAGCAGTTCTTC.